Sequencing of this T cell receptor beta chain was carried out in a study of blood T cell repertoires in COVID-19. All enrollees were about 18 to 89 years old and from under 25 US areas. The germline CDR1 and CDR2 sequences are SQVTM and ANQGSEA. Trimming took 0 bases from V and 5 from J; bases not matched to a gene: 8. The CDR3 has 15 amino acids. In the authors' methods: Estimated nucleated cell counts came from reference gene primer amplification. Profiled with immunoSEQ multiplex PCR; TCRdb holds only in-frame clones, not every one. The DNA was the basis for D and trimming; V, J and clone size are from that table. In the table there are around 370,000 clones, 88% of which are singletons.

This clonotype originated in a woman aged 18-29 years who had recovered from COVID-19. The chain uses TRBV29-1 and TRBJ1-2; 8 bases fit TRBD1. Sequencing used PBMCs or T cells enriched from blood (not recorded which). CDR3 bases: TGCAGCGTTGAAGATTTCAGGGGGCAAGAATATGGCTACACCTTC. Residues: CSVEDFRGQEYGYTF.